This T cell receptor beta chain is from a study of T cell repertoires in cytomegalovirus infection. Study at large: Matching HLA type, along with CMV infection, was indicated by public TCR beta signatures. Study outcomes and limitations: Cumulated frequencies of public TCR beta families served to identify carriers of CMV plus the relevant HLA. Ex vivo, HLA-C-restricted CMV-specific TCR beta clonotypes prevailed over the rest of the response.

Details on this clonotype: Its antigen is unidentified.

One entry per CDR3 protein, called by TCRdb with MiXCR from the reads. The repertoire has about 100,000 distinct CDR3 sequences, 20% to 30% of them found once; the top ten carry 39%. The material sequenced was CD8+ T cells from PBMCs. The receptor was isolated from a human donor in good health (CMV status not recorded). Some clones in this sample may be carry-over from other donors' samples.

CDR3 in amino acids: CASSVAGTSGLMTQYF. CDR3 coding DNA: TGTGCCAGCAGCGTAGCCGGGACTAGCGGCTTAATGACCCAGTACTTC. The chain has TRBV11-2 and TRBJ2-5; 11 bases agree with TRBD2. After removal of 5 bases from V and 7 bases from J, the junction contained 12 bases not matched to a gene. The CDR3 length is 16 residues. Germline V gene data show CDR1 as SGHAT and CDR2 as FQNNGV.